This TCR beta chain was retrieved from a study of blood T cell repertoires in COVID-19. Study information: Nucleic acid was either cDNA or gDNA, and it came from T cells, B-cell-depleted T cells, or PBMCs.

CDR1 is SGHTA and CDR2 is FQGNSA in the germline V gene. Deletions cut 0 bases from V and 5 bases from J, with 5 bases between. The CDR3 contains 14 residues. In the original processing: The authors estimated nucleated cell counts from reference gene primer amplification. TCRdb keeps only in-frame clones here, not all; method: immunoSEQ multiplex PCR. Clone size and V and J calls were adopted from that table, with D and trimming inferred from the DNA. The sample has around 250,000 clones, about 88% seen once. This receptor was identified in a middle-aged woman who had recovered from COVID-19. The sample comprised peripheral blood. The chain recombines TRBV7-2 with TRBJ1-6; D unresolved. CDR3 nucleotides: TGTGCCAGCAGCTTAGCACACGATAATTCACCCCTCCACTTT. Encoded protein: CASSLAHDNSPLHF.